The clone carrying this T cell receptor beta chain was recorded only once. Germline V gene lookup returns CDR1 LGHDT and CDR2 YNNKEL (reference sequence). V was pared by 3 bases and J by 8 bases, with 8 bases of the junction left unmatched. There are 14 residues in the CDR3. The sample comes from a study of blood T cell repertoires in COVID-19. About the study: Nucleic acid was either cDNA or gDNA, and it came from T cells, B-cell-depleted T cells, or PBMCs.

Original handling: Amplification with reference gene primers provided the estimates of nucleated cell counts. Using immunoSEQ multiplex PCR, the repertoire was profiled, and TCRdb retains in-frame clones only, with some absent. V and J calls plus clone size are reproduced from that table; the DNA served to infer D and trimming. The sample has approximately 220,000 clones; 80% to 85% are singletons. The chain links TRBV3-1 (or the pseudogene TRBV3-2) to TRBJ1-1, with TRBD1 identical over 8 bases. Sequencing was performed on peripheral blood. The TCR was taken from a woman aged 60-75 years with acute or convalescent COVID-19. CDR3 amino acids: CASSQTGQGREAFF. DNA for the CDR3: TGTGCCAGCAGCCAGACCGGACAGGGTAGGGAAGCTTTCTTT.